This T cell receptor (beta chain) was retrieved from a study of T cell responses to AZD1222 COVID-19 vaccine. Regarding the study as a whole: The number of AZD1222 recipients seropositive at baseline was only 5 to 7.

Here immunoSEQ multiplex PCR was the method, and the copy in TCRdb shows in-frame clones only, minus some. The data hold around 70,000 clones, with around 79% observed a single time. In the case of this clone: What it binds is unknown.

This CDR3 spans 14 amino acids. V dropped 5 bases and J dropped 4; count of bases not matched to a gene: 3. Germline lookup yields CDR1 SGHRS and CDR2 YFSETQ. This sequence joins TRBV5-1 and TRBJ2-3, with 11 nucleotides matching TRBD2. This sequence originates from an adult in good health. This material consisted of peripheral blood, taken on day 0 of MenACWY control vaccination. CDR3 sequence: CASRRSGGADTQYF. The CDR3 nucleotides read TGCGCCAGCAGACGTAGCGGGGGGGCAGATACGCAGTATTTT.